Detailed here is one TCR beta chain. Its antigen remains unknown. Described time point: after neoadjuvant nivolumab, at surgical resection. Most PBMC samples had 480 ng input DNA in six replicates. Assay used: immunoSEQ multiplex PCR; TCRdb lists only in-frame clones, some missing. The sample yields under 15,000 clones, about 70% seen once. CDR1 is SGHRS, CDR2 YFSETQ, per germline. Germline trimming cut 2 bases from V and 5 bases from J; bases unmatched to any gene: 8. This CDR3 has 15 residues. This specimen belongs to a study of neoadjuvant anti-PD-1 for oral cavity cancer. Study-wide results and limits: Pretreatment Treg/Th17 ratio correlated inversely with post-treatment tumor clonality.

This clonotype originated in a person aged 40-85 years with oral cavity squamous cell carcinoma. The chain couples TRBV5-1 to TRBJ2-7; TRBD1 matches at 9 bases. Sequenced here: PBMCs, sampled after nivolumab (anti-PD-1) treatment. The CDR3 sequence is CASSFRGTGIDEQYF. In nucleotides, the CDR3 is TGCGCCAGCAGCTTCCGCGGGACAGGGATCGACGAGCAGTACTTC.